These T cell receptor beta chains were read from a single sample in a study of T cells in narcolepsy. Using immunoSEQ multiplex PCR, the repertoire was profiled, and TCRdb retains in-frame clones only, with some absent. The sample comprises 25,000 to 35,000 clones, around 86% of which are singletons, and 2% to 3% rests with the top ten. Input material: CD45RA- memory CD4+ T cells from PBMCs. These TCRs come from a human donor with narcolepsy. The CDR3 runs from the conserved cysteine through the conserved F or W. The order of the fields is V gene, J gene, clone size, D gene, CDR3 protein, CDR3 DNA. D genes are given only for firm matches. Where a row states a size, it is once, few, many or the class of an expanded clone; other rows omit it.

TRBV2	TRBJ1-6	-	TRBD1	CASSTRTGWGSPLHF	TGTGCCAGCAGCACAAGGACAGGTTGGGGTTCACCCCTCCACTTT
TRBV5-5	TRBJ1-6	-	-	CASSFTDQNSPLHF	TGTGCCAGCAGCTTTACGGACCAAAATTCACCCCTCCACTTT
TRBV11-3	TRBJ2-7	-	-	CASSLFSGRGHEQYF	TGTGCCAGCAGCTTATTTTCTGGCAGGGGTCACGAGCAGTACTTC
TRBV6-4	TRBJ2-3	-	-	CASSPLQGLRTDTQYF	TGTGCCAGCAGTCCTCTTCAGGGACTTCGCACAGATACGCAGTATTTT
TRBV4-1	TRBJ2-3	-	TRBD1	CASSLWTGKDTQYF	TGCGCCAGCAGCCTTTGGACAGGGAAAGATACGCAGTATTTT
TRBV19	TRBJ1-2	-	-	CASSMGRAYGYTF	TGTGCCAGTAGTATGGGCAGGGCCTACGGCTACACCTTC
TRBV11-2	TRBJ1-1	-	-	CASSLSGNTEAFF	TGTGCCAGCAGCTTATCGGGGAACACTGAAGCTTTCTTT
TRBV18	TRBJ2-2	-	TRBD1	CASSAGTGYGELFF	TGTGCCAGCTCAGCCGGGACAGGGTACGGGGAGCTGTTTTTT
TRBV7-6	TRBJ2-7	-	-	CASSSALGKQYF	TGTGCCAGCAGCTCCGCCCTCGGCAAGCAGTACTTC
TRBV7-3	TRBJ1-2	-	-	CASSLGGQDVYGYTF	TGTGCCAGCAGCTTAGGGGGGCAGGATGTCTATGGCTACACCTTC
TRBV11-2	TRBJ2-3	-	TRBD2	CASSFPASGGSEKEYF	TGTGCCAGCAGCTTTCCCGCTAGCGGGGGCTCAGAAAAGGAGTATTTT
TRBV20-1	TRBJ1-6	-	-	CSARLPDAIHF	TGCAGTGCTAGACTTCCGGACGCAATCCACTTT
TRBV19	TRBJ1-6	few	-	CATRPSRNSPLHF	TGTGCCACCCGGCCCAGCAGGAATTCACCCCTCCACTTT
TRBV11-2	TRBJ2-1	once	-	CASSLNLIYNEQFF	TGTGCCAGCAGCTTAAACTTAATCTACAATGAGCAGTTCTTC
TRBV10-3	TRBJ2-7	-	-	CAISPGDEQYF	TGTGCCATCAGCCCAGGGGACGAGCAGTACTTC
TRBV5-1	TRBJ1-4	-	-	CASSRLGGGGREKLFF	TGCGCCAGCAGCCGCCTCGGTGGAGGGGGTAGGGAAAAACTGTTTTTT
TRBV27	TRBJ2-6	-	-	CASAGIYSGANVLTF	TGTGCCAGCGCCGGCATTTACTCTGGGGCCAACGTCCTGACTTTC
TRBV2	TRBJ1-2	-	TRBD1	CASSPDRGGGYTF	TGTGCCAGCAGTCCGGACAGGGGAGGCGGCTACACCTTC
TRBV6-5	TRBJ1-1	-	-	CASRYLRGDGTEAFF	TGTGCCAGCAGATACCTCCGGGGAGACGGCACTGAAGCTTTCTTT
TRBV6-5	TRBJ2-7	-	-	CATQGYSYEQYF	TGTGCCACACAGGGATACTCCTACGAGCAGTACTTC
TRBV19	TRBJ2-7	-	TRBD2	CASSPGLAGAFSYEQYF	TGTGCCAGTAGTCCGGGACTAGCGGGGGCCTTCTCCTACGAGCAGTACTTC
TRBV5-1	TRBJ2-4	-	-	CASSLGARAAKNIQYF	TGCGCCAGCAGCCTTGGCGCCCGAGCAGCCAAAAACATTCAGTACTTC
TRBV5-4	TRBJ1-4	-	-	CASSLAGPNEKLFF	TGTGCCAGCAGCTTGGCGGGGCCTAATGAAAAACTGTTTTTT
TRBV28	TRBJ2-7	once	-	CASSFGGPWEQYF	TGTGCCAGCAGTTTTGGGGGCCCCTGGGAGCAGTACTTC
TRBV7-6	TRBJ2-4	-	TRBD2	CASSFRVGGKNIQYF	TGTGCCAGCAGCTTTCGTGTCGGGGGGAAAAACATTCAGTACTTC
TRBV30	TRBJ1-3	few	TRBD1	CACRQGRNTIYF	TGTGCCTGCCGACAGGGGAGAAACACCATATATTTT
TRBV2	TRBJ1-2	once	-	CASRGQIYGYTF	TGTGCCAGCCGCGGCCAGATCTATGGCTACACCTTC
TRBV18	TRBJ1-6	-	TRBD1	CASSSDRGSPSPLHF	TGTGCCAGCTCATCGGACAGGGGATCCCCTTCACCCCTCCACTTT
TRBV11-2	TRBJ2-7	once	TRBD1	CASSLDRATYEQYF	TGTGCCAGCAGCCTGGACAGGGCGACCTACGAGCAGTACTTC
TRBV15	TRBJ2-7	-	-	CATSRDSQASLSYEQYF	TGTGCCACCAGCAGGGACAGCCAAGCGTCCCTCTCCTACGAGCAGTACTTC
TRBV7-8	TRBJ1-1	-	-	CASSGGGGQLNTEAFF	TGTGCCAGCAGCGGGGGAGGCGGGCAGTTGAACACTGAAGCTTTCTTT
TRBV9	TRBJ2-3	-	-	CASSGDYTGLHTDTQYF	TGTGCCAGCAGCGGGGATTACACCGGTTTACACACAGATACGCAGTATTTT
TRBV27	TRBJ2-7	-	-	CASSYRGPRDGLYEQYF	TGTGCCAGCAGTTATAGGGGCCCCCGGGACGGCCTATACGAGCAGTACTTC
TRBV5-1	TRBJ1-4	-	-	CASSPGARGEKLFF	TGCGCCAGCAGCCCAGGGGCGCGGGGTGAAAAACTGTTTTTT
TRBV10-3	TRBJ1-1	few	TRBD1	CAISKQGTDEAFF	TGTGCCATCAGTAAACAGGGGACTGATGAAGCTTTCTTT
TRBV2	TRBJ2-1	-	TRBD1	CASRGNRGLNEQFF	TGTGCCAGCAGGGGAAACAGGGGGCTGAATGAGCAGTTCTTC
TRBV29-1	TRBJ1-5	-	-	CSVGIMGDNQPQHF	TGCAGCGTTGGCATAATGGGGGACAATCAGCCCCAGCATTTT
TRBV19	TRBJ2-3	-	TRBD2	CASSTSGGYTDTQYF	TGTGCCAGTAGTACCAGCGGGGGATACACAGATACGCAGTATTTT
TRBV4-1	TRBJ2-3	-	-	CASRGPRIDTDTQYF	TGCGCCAGCAGGGGACCCCGCATAGACACAGATACGCAGTATTTT
TRBV10-3	TRBJ1-2	few	TRBD1	CAIEGQGLSGYTF	TGTGCCATCGAGGGACAGGGTTTAAGTGGCTACACCTTC
TRBV5-1	TRBJ2-5	-	-	CASRSGLQETQYF	TGCGCCAGCAGATCGGGACTCCAAGAGACCCAGTACTTC
TRBV6-1	TRBJ2-2	-	-	CASSARTQGSGELFF	TGTGCCAGCAGTGCGAGAACCCAGGGGAGCGGGGAGCTGTTTTTT
TRBV21-1	TRBJ2-6	-	-	CASRGGLAQQSRANVLTF	TGTGCCAGCAGGGGAGGCCTAGCACAACAAAGTCGGGCCAACGTCCTGACTTTC
TRBV4-2	TRBJ1-5	-	-	CASSQDGGNQPQHF	TGTGCCAGCAGCCAGGACGGGGGGAATCAGCCCCAGCATTTT
TRBV29-1	TRBJ1-1	-	TRBD1	CSAKTGGNTEAFF	TGCAGCGCCAAGACAGGGGGGAACACTGAAGCTTTCTTT
TRBV18	TRBJ1-1	once	TRBD1	CASSPEYRGNTEAFF	TGTGCCAGCTCACCCGAATACAGGGGGAACACTGAAGCTTTCTTT
TRBV7-8	TRBJ1-4	-	TRBD1	CASSPGGRAEKLFF	TGTGCCAGCAGCCCAGGGGGCAGGGCCGAAAAACTGTTTTTT
TRBV7-8	TRBJ2-5	few	-	CASTLPDPSLSETQYF	TGTGCCAGCACCCTCCCGGACCCCAGCCTAAGTGAGACCCAGTACTTC
TRBV4-3	TRBJ2-7	once	-	CASSRSFSYEQYF	TGCGCCAGCAGCCGCAGTTTCTCCTACGAGCAGTACTTC
TRBV30	TRBJ2-5	-	-	CAWSQRGQETQYF	TGTGCCTGGAGTCAGAGGGGGCAAGAGACCCAGTACTTC
TRBV29-1	TRBJ2-6	-	-	CSVRAGAGANVLTF	TGCAGCGTCCGAGCGGGCGCTGGGGCCAACGTCCTGACTTTC
TRBV29-1	TRBJ2-7	-	-	CSVVGQGSYEQYF	TGCAGCGTTGTAGGTCAGGGCAGCTACGAGCAGTACTTC
TRBV6-1	TRBJ1-1	-	-	CASPRGGSVNTEAFF	TGTGCCAGCCCCCGGGGGGGGTCAGTGAACACTGAAGCTTTCTTT
TRBV5-1	TRBJ2-4	-	TRBD2	CASSPRGGQDIQYF	TGCGCCAGCAGCCCCCGGGGGGGCCAGGACATTCAGTACTTC
TRBV9	TRBJ2-5	-	-	CASKGAGQETQYF	TGTGCCAGCAAAGGGGCGGGGCAAGAGACCCAGTACTTC
TRBV6-4	TRBJ2-3	-	-	CATSRTTSTDTQYF	TGTGCCACCTCCCGGACAACTAGCACAGATACGCAGTATTTT
TRBV14	TRBJ1-2	few	-	CASSQLMVQGYGYTF	TGTGCCAGCAGCCAATTGATGGTCCAGGGCTATGGCTACACCTTC
TRBV11-2	TRBJ2-7	-	TRBD2	CASSFSTSGGPGFGQYF	TGTGCCAGCAGCTTTAGCACTAGCGGGGGGCCGGGCTTTGGACAGTACTTC
TRBV9	TRBJ2-1	-	TRBD2	CASSVERGGEQFF	TGTGCCAGCAGCGTAGAGCGGGGAGGTGAGCAGTTCTTC
TRBV5-1	TRBJ1-2	-	-	CASSSGTAVGGYTF	TGCGCCAGCAGCTCCGGGACGGCCGTTGGGGGCTACACCTTC